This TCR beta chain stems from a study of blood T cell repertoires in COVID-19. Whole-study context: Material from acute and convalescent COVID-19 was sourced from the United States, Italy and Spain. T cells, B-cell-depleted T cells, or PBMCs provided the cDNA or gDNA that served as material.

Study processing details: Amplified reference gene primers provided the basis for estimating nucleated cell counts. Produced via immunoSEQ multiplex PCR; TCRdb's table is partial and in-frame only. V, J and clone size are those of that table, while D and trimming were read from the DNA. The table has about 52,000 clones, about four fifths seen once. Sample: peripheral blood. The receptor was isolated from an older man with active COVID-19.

CDR3 DNA sequence: TGTGCCAGCAGCCCTTCTCAGGAGAACACTGAAGCTTTCTTT. It codes for CASSPSQENTEAFF. V usage is TRBV9 and J usage is TRBJ1-1; D unresolved. CDR3 length: 14 amino acids. Germline V lookup: CDR1 SGDLS, CDR2 YYNGEE. V was shortened by 4 bases and J by 1 base, with 11 bases between the two germline ends.